The rows below give T cell receptor beta chains drawn from one sample of a study of neurological immune-mediated disorders. TCRdb fed the 5' RACE reads into MiXCR, producing one record per CDR3 protein. The sample lists roughly 16,000 distinct CDR3 sequences, 14% to 15% occurring once. Source material: PBMCs. These receptors all come from a man between 60 and 70 years old with HTLV-1-associated myelopathy (HAM/TSP). CDR3s include the opening cysteine and the closing phenylalanine or tryptophan. D genes are given only for firm matches. The size entry is marked missing in some rows and otherwise reads once, few, many or a size class.

j_call: TRBJ1-1
clone_size: many
d_call: -
v_call: TRBV2
cdr3_nt: TGTGCCAGCCGCTACGGGGCGGATACTGAAGCTTTCTTT
cdr3_aa: CASRYGADTEAFF

j_call: TRBJ2-5
clone_size: -
d_call: -
v_call: TRBV12-3/TRBV12-4
cdr3_nt: TGTGCCAGCAGAGATCCGGGGGAGACCCAGTACTTC
cdr3_aa: CASRDPGETQYF

j_call: TRBJ2-5
clone_size: many
d_call: -
v_call: TRBV12-3/TRBV12-4
cdr3_nt: TGTGCCAGCAGTTTAGCGGGGTTACATGGGACCCAGTACTTC
cdr3_aa: CASSLAGLHGTQYF

j_call: TRBJ1-2
clone_size: many
d_call: -
v_call: TRBV6-5
cdr3_nt: TGTGCCAGCAGTTACGGGTCGGGTGGCTATGGCTACACCTTC
cdr3_aa: CASSYGSGGYGYTF

j_call: TRBJ2-6
clone_size: -
d_call: TRBD2
v_call: TRBV12-3/TRBV12-4
cdr3_nt: TGTGCCACCGGGACTAATGGGGCCAACGTCCTGACTTTC
cdr3_aa: CATGTNGANVLTF

j_call: TRBJ2-1
clone_size: -
d_call: TRBD1
v_call: TRBV7-7
cdr3_nt: TGTGCTAGCAGCTTGCAACCCGGGACAGGGGGCAATGAGCAGTTCTTC
cdr3_aa: CASSLQPGTGGNEQFF

j_call: TRBJ2-3
clone_size: -
d_call: -
v_call: TRBV5-1
cdr3_nt: TGCGCGAGCAGCTTGGACCCCGGGTCGGCCCAGTATTTT
cdr3_aa: CASSLDPGSAQYF

j_call: TRBJ1-2
clone_size: many
d_call: -
v_call: TRBV30
cdr3_nt: TGTGCCTGGAATGGTGGCAGGGTCCTCAACTTC
cdr3_aa: CAWNGGRVLNF

j_call: TRBJ2-5
clone_size: many
d_call: TRBD1
v_call: TRBV9
cdr3_nt: TGTGCCAGCAGTCTACAGGGGCATTCCCAAGAGACCCAGTACTTC
cdr3_aa: CASSLQGHSQETQYF

j_call: TRBJ2-3
clone_size: many
d_call: -
v_call: TRBV7-9
cdr3_nt: TGTGCCAGCACCACGCCCAGGACAGATACGCAGTATTTT
cdr3_aa: CASTTPRTDTQYF

j_call: TRBJ1-6
clone_size: many
d_call: TRBD1
v_call: TRBV20-1
cdr3_nt: TGCAGTGCACCCGACAGGGGCAATTCACCCCTCCACTTT
cdr3_aa: CSAPDRGNSPLHF

j_call: TRBJ1-5
clone_size: many
d_call: -
v_call: TRBV27
cdr3_nt: TGTGCCAGCAGTAGGGACGGGAGGTCTGTTAATCAGCCCCAGCATTTT
cdr3_aa: CASSRDGRSVNQPQHF

j_call: TRBJ1-1
clone_size: few
d_call: -
v_call: TRBV5-1
cdr3_nt: TGCGCCAGCAGAACGGGGCTTCTTAAGCCTGAAGCTTTCTTT
cdr3_aa: CASRTGLLKPEAFF

j_call: TRBJ1-1
clone_size: many
d_call: -
v_call: TRBV6-2/TRBV6-3
cdr3_nt: TGTGCCAGCAGTAGTTTCACTGAAGCTTTCTTT
cdr3_aa: CASSSFTEAFF

j_call: TRBJ2-1
clone_size: many
d_call: -
v_call: TRBV7-3
cdr3_nt: TGTGCCAGCAGCTTCGCCGGACAGAGCTACAATGAGCAGTTCTTC
cdr3_aa: CASSFAGQSYNEQFF

j_call: TRBJ1-6
clone_size: many
d_call: TRBD1
v_call: TRBV7-2
cdr3_nt: TGTGCCAGCAGCCTCAGGGGGGCGTTTAATTCACCCCTCCACTTT
cdr3_aa: CASSLRGAFNSPLHF

j_call: TRBJ1-6
clone_size: many
d_call: -
v_call: TRBV20-1
cdr3_nt: TGCAGTGCTATTTTTCCCGAGATGGGACGTTCACCCCTCCACTTT
cdr3_aa: CSAIFPEMGRSPLHF

j_call: TRBJ2-7
clone_size: many
d_call: -
v_call: TRBV11-3
cdr3_nt: TGTGCCAGCAGCTTACGGTCAGGGTTCTCCTACGAGCAGTACTTC
cdr3_aa: CASSLRSGFSYEQYF

j_call: TRBJ2-3
clone_size: many
d_call: TRBD2
v_call: TRBV20-1
cdr3_nt: TGCAGTGCTAGAGATCGGCTAGCGGGGGGGCTGAGGGACACGCAGTATTTT
cdr3_aa: CSARDRLAGGLRDTQYF

j_call: TRBJ1-1
clone_size: many
d_call: TRBD1
v_call: TRBV5-1
cdr3_nt: TGCGCCAGCAGCGGAACACAGGGGGCCGCTGAAGCTTTCTTT
cdr3_aa: CASSGTQGAAEAFF

j_call: TRBJ1-3
clone_size: many
d_call: TRBD1
v_call: TRBV7-9
cdr3_nt: TGTGCCAGCAGCTCCGGGACAGGATTCAGCTCTGGAAACACCATATATTTT
cdr3_aa: CASSSGTGFSSGNTIYF

j_call: TRBJ2-5
clone_size: medium-sized
d_call: TRBD2
v_call: TRBV2
cdr3_nt: TGTGCCGGGACGGGGGGTTCGGGAGAGACCCAGTACTTC
cdr3_aa: CAGTGGSGETQYF

j_call: TRBJ1-4
clone_size: many
d_call: -
v_call: TRBV15
cdr3_nt: TGTGCCACCAGCAGGGGGGTCCTTGATGAAAAACTGTTTTTT
cdr3_aa: CATSRGVLDEKLFF

j_call: TRBJ1-2
clone_size: medium-sized
d_call: -
v_call: TRBV6-5
cdr3_nt: TGTGCCAGCAGCGGACCTAATGATGGCTACACCTTC
cdr3_aa: CASSGPNDGYTF

j_call: TRBJ1-1
clone_size: many
d_call: -
v_call: TRBV5-6
cdr3_nt: TGTGCCAGCAGCCAGGACCAGGACACTGAAGCTTTCTTT
cdr3_aa: CASSQDQDTEAFF

j_call: TRBJ2-5
clone_size: many
d_call: TRBD2
v_call: TRBV4-2
cdr3_nt: TGTGCCAGCAGCCAGGCGAGCGGGGGGGCCGGCGAGACCCAGTACTTC
cdr3_aa: CASSQASGGAGETQYF

j_call: TRBJ2-3
clone_size: -
d_call: -
v_call: TRBV20-1
cdr3_nt: TGTAGTGTTCGTCTAGTGCCAGATACGCAGTATTTT
cdr3_aa: CSVRLVPDTQYF

j_call: TRBJ2-7
clone_size: many
d_call: -
v_call: TRBV29-1
cdr3_nt: TGCAGCACAAGCCAGGACGGAGGCTACGAGCAGTACTTC
cdr3_aa: CSTSQDGGYEQYF

j_call: TRBJ2-5
clone_size: -
d_call: TRBD1
v_call: TRBV25-1
cdr3_nt: TGTGCCAGCAGTGCACCACAGGGGGCGGGGGAGACCCAGTACTTC
cdr3_aa: CASSAPQGAGETQYF

j_call: TRBJ1-1
clone_size: many
d_call: -
v_call: TRBV20-1
cdr3_nt: TGCAGTGCTAGAGAAGGATCGGTTGGGGCCACTGAAGCTTTCTTT
cdr3_aa: CSAREGSVGATEAFF

j_call: TRBJ2-7
clone_size: many
d_call: -
v_call: TRBV5-1
cdr3_nt: TGCGCCAGCCGACCAAGAACAGGTACCTACGAGCAGTACTTC
cdr3_aa: CASRPRTGTYEQYF

j_call: TRBJ2-4
clone_size: once
d_call: TRBD2
v_call: TRBV29-1
cdr3_nt: TGCAGCGTTGAAACTCCTAGCGGGGGGGCACACATTCAGTACTTC
cdr3_aa: CSVETPSGGAHIQYF

j_call: TRBJ1-1
clone_size: once
d_call: -
v_call: TRBV18
cdr3_nt: TGTGCCAGCTCGCAAAAGAAGGGGTCATGGGAATCTTTCTTT
cdr3_aa: CASSQKKGSWESFF

j_call: TRBJ1-1
clone_size: many
d_call: -
v_call: TRBV6-1
cdr3_nt: TGTGCCAGCGGGGACTACAACAAAATGAACACTGAAGCTTTCTTT
cdr3_aa: CASGDYNKMNTEAFF

j_call: TRBJ1-1
clone_size: many
d_call: -
v_call: TRBV6-5
cdr3_nt: TGTGCCAGCAGTTACCCGATCGGTGAAGCTTTCTTT
cdr3_aa: CASSYPIGEAFF

j_call: TRBJ2-3
clone_size: -
d_call: TRBD2
v_call: TRBV5-4
cdr3_nt: TGTGCCAGCACCCGGTTAGCGGGGTCGTCAGATACGCAGTATTTT
cdr3_aa: CASTRLAGSSDTQYF

j_call: TRBJ1-5
clone_size: -
d_call: -
v_call: TRBV19
cdr3_nt: TGTGCCAGTAGTATTGTGGGACGGCGGACTAGCAATCAGCCCCAGCATTTT
cdr3_aa: CASSIVGRRTSNQPQHF

j_call: TRBJ2-1
clone_size: medium-sized
d_call: TRBD1
v_call: TRBV24-1
cdr3_nt: TGTGCCACCAGTGAGGACAGGGGGGAGCAGTTCTTC
cdr3_aa: CATSEDRGEQFF

j_call: TRBJ1-2
clone_size: many
d_call: -
v_call: TRBV12-3/TRBV12-4
cdr3_nt: TGTGCCAGCAGTACCCTTGGCGGGGGAGGCTACACCTTC
cdr3_aa: CASSTLGGGGYTF

j_call: TRBJ2-3
clone_size: many
d_call: TRBD2
v_call: TRBV5-1
cdr3_nt: TGCGCCAGCAGCCCGGGACTAGCGGGGGGGCCCGCAGATACGCAGTATTTT
cdr3_aa: CASSPGLAGGPADTQYF

j_call: TRBJ1-4
clone_size: many
d_call: -
v_call: TRBV5-1
cdr3_nt: TGCGCCAGCAGCACATCAGGGGCAACTAATGAAAAACTGTTTTTT
cdr3_aa: CASSTSGATNEKLFF

j_call: TRBJ1-4
clone_size: many
d_call: TRBD1
v_call: TRBV4-3
cdr3_nt: TGCGCCAGCAGTCCGCGGGGACAGGTTAATGAAAAACTGTTTTTT
cdr3_aa: CASSPRGQVNEKLFF

j_call: TRBJ2-2
clone_size: many
d_call: TRBD1
v_call: TRBV2
cdr3_nt: TGTGCCAGCAGTGGACAGGGGGTGACCGGGGAGCTGTTTTTT
cdr3_aa: CASSGQGVTGELFF

j_call: TRBJ2-7
clone_size: large
d_call: -
v_call: TRBV20-1
cdr3_nt: TGCAGTGCTAGAACAGGGAGACATTACGAGCAGTACTTC
cdr3_aa: CSARTGRHYEQYF

j_call: TRBJ2-5
clone_size: -
d_call: TRBD2
v_call: TRBV13
cdr3_nt: TGTGCCAGCAGCCCCCCAAGACTAGCGGGGGGGGAGACCCAGTACTTC
cdr3_aa: CASSPPRLAGGETQYF

j_call: TRBJ2-3
clone_size: many
d_call: TRBD2
v_call: TRBV7-9
cdr3_nt: TGTGCCAGCAGCTTCTACGGCGGGGGGGAGACAGATACGCAGTATTTT
cdr3_aa: CASSFYGGGETDTQYF

j_call: TRBJ2-1
clone_size: many
d_call: TRBD2
v_call: TRBV5-1
cdr3_nt: TGCGCCAGCAGCCCACCGGGACTAGCGCTCAATGAGCAGTTCTTC
cdr3_aa: CASSPPGLALNEQFF

j_call: TRBJ1-2
clone_size: many
d_call: -
v_call: TRBV12-3/TRBV12-4
cdr3_nt: TGTGCCAGCAGTTTTTGGGGCCAGAGTACTACCTTC
cdr3_aa: CASSFWGQSTTF

j_call: TRBJ1-1
clone_size: few
d_call: -
v_call: TRBV12-2
cdr3_nt: TGTGCAAGTCGCTTAAGAACGTCTTTGGCTGAAGCTTTCTTT
cdr3_aa: CASRLRTSLAEAFF

j_call: TRBJ2-1
clone_size: many
d_call: -
v_call: TRBV7-9
cdr3_nt: TGTGCCAGCAGCTTTAACAATGAGCAGTTCTTC
cdr3_aa: CASSFNNEQFF

j_call: TRBJ1-5
clone_size: medium-sized
d_call: TRBD1
v_call: TRBV6-2/TRBV6-3
cdr3_nt: TGTGCCAGCAGTTACCGGGCACAGGGGGGGTATAGCAATCAGCCCCAGCATTTT
cdr3_aa: CASSYRAQGGYSNQPQHF

j_call: TRBJ2-3
clone_size: many
d_call: -
v_call: TRBV5-5
cdr3_nt: TGTGCCAGCAGCTTGGAGCTAGCCACAGATACGCAGTATTTT
cdr3_aa: CASSLELATDTQYF

j_call: TRBJ1-5
clone_size: many
d_call: -
v_call: TRBV27
cdr3_nt: TGTGCCAGCAGTTTACGCGCGGCTAGCAATCAGCCCCAGCATTTT
cdr3_aa: CASSLRAASNQPQHF

j_call: TRBJ1-2
clone_size: many
d_call: -
v_call: TRBV20-1
cdr3_nt: TGCAGTGCTAGAGACATCAAACAGGGCTACACCTTC
cdr3_aa: CSARDIKQGYTF

j_call: TRBJ2-3
clone_size: many
d_call: -
v_call: TRBV11-2
cdr3_nt: TGTGCCAGCAGCGCAGGGACCAGAGATACGCAGTATTTT
cdr3_aa: CASSAGTRDTQYF

j_call: TRBJ2-3
clone_size: -
d_call: TRBD2
v_call: TRBV7-2
cdr3_nt: TGTGCCAGCAGCTTGTGCGGGGGGGGGGTAGATACGCAGTATTTT
cdr3_aa: CASSLCGGGVDTQYF

j_call: TRBJ1-2
clone_size: once
d_call: -
v_call: TRBV25-1
cdr3_nt: TGTTCCAGCAGTTTAGCGGGACTCTATGGCTACACCTTC
cdr3_aa: CSSSLAGLYGYTF

j_call: TRBJ1-1
clone_size: -
d_call: -
v_call: TRBV5-1
cdr3_nt: -
cdr3_aa: CASSFYICSALTGNTEAFF

j_call: TRBJ2-7
clone_size: many
d_call: -
v_call: TRBV20-1
cdr3_nt: TGCAGTGCTAAAAGGTCTAGTGTCTCCTACGAGCAGTACTTC
cdr3_aa: CSAKRSSVSYEQYF